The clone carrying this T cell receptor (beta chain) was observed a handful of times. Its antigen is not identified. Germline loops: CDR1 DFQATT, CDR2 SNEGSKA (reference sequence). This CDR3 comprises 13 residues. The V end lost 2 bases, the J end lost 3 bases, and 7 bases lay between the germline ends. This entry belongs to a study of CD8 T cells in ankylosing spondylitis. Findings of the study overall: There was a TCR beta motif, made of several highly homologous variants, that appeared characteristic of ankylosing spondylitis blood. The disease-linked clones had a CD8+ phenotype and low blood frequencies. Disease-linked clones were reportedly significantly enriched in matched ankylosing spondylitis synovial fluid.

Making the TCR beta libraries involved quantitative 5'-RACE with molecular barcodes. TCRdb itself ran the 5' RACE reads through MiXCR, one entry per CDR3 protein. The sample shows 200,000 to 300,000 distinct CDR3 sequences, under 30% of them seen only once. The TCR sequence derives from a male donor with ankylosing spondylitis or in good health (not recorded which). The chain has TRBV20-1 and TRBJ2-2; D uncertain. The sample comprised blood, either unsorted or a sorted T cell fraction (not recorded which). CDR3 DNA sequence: TGCAGTGCTAGACGGCAGGACACCGGGGAGCTGTTTTTT. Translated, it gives CSARRQDTGELFF.